This TCR beta chain was captured by sequencing in a study of cytomegalovirus exposure and HLA in healthy donors. Whole-study findings and limits: Of the V segments, some could not be distinguished, including TRBV6-2 and TRBV6-3, and were excluded. It was confirmed in vitro that a few of the CMV-associated chains were specific for CMV antigens. In an earlier analysis, most TCR beta V segments were productive about 87% or about 30% of the time.

The donors comprised healthy bone marrow donors. Germline loops: CDR1 MDHEN, CDR2 SYDVKM. This CDR3 is built from 11 residues. V lost 5 bases and J lost 3, with 5 bases in between. Comment on this clone: The antigen is unknown.

13 Jbeta primers and 60 Vbeta primers were used for the PCR. Sequencing was performed with immunoSEQ multiplex PCR; in TCRdb, only in-frame clones are kept and a portion is missing. This sample has tens of thousands of clones; approximately 75% occur once, and the top ten carry approximately 7.2%. The rearrangement uses TRBV28 and TRBJ2-7; no firm D call. The sequence was collected from a woman in her 40s in good health and CMV-seronegative. The sample consisted of PBMCs. CDR3 nucleotides: TGTGCCAGCAGTCCCCACTACGAGCAGTACTTC. This gives the protein CASSPHYEQYF.